This TCR beta chain came from a study of beta chain features in type 1 diabetes. General observations from the study: Within patients, naive, central memory and Treg TCRB repertoires seemed more similar than within healthy donors.

The sample holds a few counts of this clone. Antigen specificity is unknown. Per the germline V gene, CDR1 is MNHNY and CDR2 is SVGAGI (reference sequence). There are 15 residues in the CDR3. The V and J ends lost 7 bases and 1 base respectively, with 15 bases between them. What was sequenced were expressed TCRB transcripts, since all of the isolated RNA had been reverse transcribed. The table came from immunoSEQ multiplex PCR; TCRdb's copy has only in-frame clones and leaves some out. Of hundreds of thousands of clones in the sample, roughly a sixth were seen once. The sample consisted of naive CD4+ T cells from blood. This clonotype was sampled from a woman under 30 in good health. V is TRBV6-6 and J is TRBJ2-3; D not resolved. This chain's CDR3 is CASTPGRQGTDTQYF. The DNA for the CDR3 is TGTGCCAGCACCCCGGGTCGGCAGGGCACAGATACGCAGTATTTT.